This T cell receptor beta chain emerged from a study of blood T cell repertoires in COVID-19. About the study: Acute and convalescent COVID-19 samples came from the United States, Italy and Spain.

Some clones are missing from TCRdb's copy, which holds only in-frame ones; the method was immunoSEQ multiplex PCR. The profile covers 90,000 to 110,000 clones, with roughly 88% appearing a single time and approximately 7.9% taken by the ten largest. The CDR3 has 14 residues. In germline, CDR1 is SGHTS, CDR2 YDEGEE. V shed 2 bases and J shed 0 bases, with 7 bases lying between them. The rearrangement joins TRBV5-8 to TRBJ2-3, with a weak D call TRBD1 (6 bases). The TCR sequence derives from a woman older than 75 with active or convalescent COVID-19. Sequencing used peripheral blood. This chain's CDR3 is CASSLQGSTDTQYF. The CDR3 bases are TGTGCCAGCAGCTTACAGGGAAGCACAGATACGCAGTATTTT.